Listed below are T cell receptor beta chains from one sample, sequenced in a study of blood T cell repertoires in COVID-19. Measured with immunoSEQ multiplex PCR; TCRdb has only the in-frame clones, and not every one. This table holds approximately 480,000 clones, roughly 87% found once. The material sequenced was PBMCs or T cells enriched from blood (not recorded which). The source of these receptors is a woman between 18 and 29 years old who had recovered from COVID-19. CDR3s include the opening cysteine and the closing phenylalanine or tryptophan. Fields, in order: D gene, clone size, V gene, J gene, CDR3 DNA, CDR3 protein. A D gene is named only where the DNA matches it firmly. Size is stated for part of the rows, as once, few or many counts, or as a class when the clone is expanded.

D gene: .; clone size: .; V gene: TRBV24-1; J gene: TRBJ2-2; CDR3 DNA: TGTGCCACCAGTGATACCGGGACACAGGGAAGCATCGGGGAGCTGTTTTTT; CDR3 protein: CATSDTGTQGSIGELFF
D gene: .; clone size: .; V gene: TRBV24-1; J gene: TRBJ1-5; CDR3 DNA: TGTGCCACCAGTGATCCGGAGGGATATAGCAATCAGCCCCAGCATTTT; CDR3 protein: CATSDPEGYSNQPQHF
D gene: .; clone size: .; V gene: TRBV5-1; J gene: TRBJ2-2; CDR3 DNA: TGCGCCAGCAGCTTGGCTTGGTCAGCGAACACCGGGGAGCTGTTTTTT; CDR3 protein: CASSLAWSANTGELFF
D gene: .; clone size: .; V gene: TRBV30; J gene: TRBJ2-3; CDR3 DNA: TGTGCCTGGAGTACGGGGGATGATACGCAGTATTTT; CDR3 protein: CAWSTGDDTQYF
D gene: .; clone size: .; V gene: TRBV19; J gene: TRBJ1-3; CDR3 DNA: TGTGCCAGTACCACAGTCTTTGGATCGTATGGAAACACCATATATTTT; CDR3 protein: CASTTVFGSYGNTIYF
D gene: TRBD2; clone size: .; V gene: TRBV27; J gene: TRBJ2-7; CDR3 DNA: TGTGCCAGCAGCCGCAGTCACCAAGGGACTAGCGGGGGGGGGAGCTCCTACGAGCAGTACTTC; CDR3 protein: CASSRSHQGTSGGGSSYEQYF
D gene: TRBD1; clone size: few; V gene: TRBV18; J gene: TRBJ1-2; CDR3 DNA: TGTGCCAGCTCACCGGTCCCAGGGGGCGCGGTCAACTATGGCTACACCTTC; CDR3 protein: CASSPVPGGAVNYGYTF
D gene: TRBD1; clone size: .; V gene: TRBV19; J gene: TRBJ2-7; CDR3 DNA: TGTGCCAGTAGTCCCTTGACAGGGAGTTACGAGCAGTACTTC; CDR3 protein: CASSPLTGSYEQYF
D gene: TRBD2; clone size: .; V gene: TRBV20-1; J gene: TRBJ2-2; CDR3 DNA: TGCAGTGCTAGTAAGGTAGCGGGGGGCCAGGACACCGGGGAGCTGTTTTTT; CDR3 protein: CSASKVAGGQDTGELFF
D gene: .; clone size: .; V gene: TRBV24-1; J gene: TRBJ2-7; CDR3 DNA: TGTGCCACCAGTGATCCGACGGAGCCCTACGAGCAGTACTTC; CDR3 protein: CATSDPTEPYEQYF
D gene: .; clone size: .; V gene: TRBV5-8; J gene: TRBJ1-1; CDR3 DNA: TGTGCCAGCGGCTGGACGGAGGTCCCCACTGAAGCTTTCTTT; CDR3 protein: CASGWTEVPTEAFF
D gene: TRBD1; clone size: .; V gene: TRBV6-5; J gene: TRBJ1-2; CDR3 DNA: TGTGCCAGCAGTTCCCTCGCAGGGGGCGGAGGGTATGGCTACACCTTC; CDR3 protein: CASSSLAGGGGYGYTF
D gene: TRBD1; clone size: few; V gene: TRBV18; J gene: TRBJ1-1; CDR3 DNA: TGTGCCAGCTCGCCCAAGGACAGGGGGGGAGTCATAACTGAAGCTTTCTTT; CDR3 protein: CASSPKDRGGVITEAFF
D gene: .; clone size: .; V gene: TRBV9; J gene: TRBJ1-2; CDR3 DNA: TGTGCCAGCAGCGCAGAGTCCCCGGGGGGCTACACCTTC; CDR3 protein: CASSAESPGGYTF
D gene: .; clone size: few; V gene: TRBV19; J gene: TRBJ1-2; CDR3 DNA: TGTGCCAGTTCTCAGGACAGCCAGTTAACCTATGGCTACACCTTC; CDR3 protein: CASSQDSQLTYGYTF
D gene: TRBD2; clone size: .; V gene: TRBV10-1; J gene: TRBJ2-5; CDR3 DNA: TGCGCCAGCAGTGGTAGCGGGGGGGGGACCCAGTACTTC; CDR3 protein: CASSGSGGGTQYF
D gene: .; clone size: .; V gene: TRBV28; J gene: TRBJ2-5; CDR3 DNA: TGTGCCAGCAGAAAGGGGGGGAAGACCCAGTACTTC; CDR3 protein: CASRKGGKTQYF
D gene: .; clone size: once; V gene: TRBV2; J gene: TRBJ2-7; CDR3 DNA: TGTGCCAGCAGACTGACTCGGGGTGGGTACGAGCAGTACTTC; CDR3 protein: CASRLTRGGYEQYF
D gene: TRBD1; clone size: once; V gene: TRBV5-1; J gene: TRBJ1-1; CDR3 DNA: TGCGCCAGCATGGGACAGGGGAACACTGAAGCTTTCTTT; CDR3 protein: CASMGQGNTEAFF
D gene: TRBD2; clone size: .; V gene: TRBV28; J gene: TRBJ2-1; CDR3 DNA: TGTGCCAGCAGTTTACGGGGACTAGCGAGTAATGAGCAGTTCTTC; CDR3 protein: CASSLRGLASNEQFF
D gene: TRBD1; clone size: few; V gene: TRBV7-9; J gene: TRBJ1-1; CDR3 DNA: TGTGCCAGCAGCTTGCAGCCGGGACAGGGGTCTTCCCTTGAAGCTTTCTTT; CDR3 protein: CASSLQPGQGSSLEAFF
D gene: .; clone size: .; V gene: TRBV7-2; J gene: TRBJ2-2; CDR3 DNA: TGTGCCAGCAGCTCCTACACCGGGGAGCTGTTTTTT; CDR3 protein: CASSSYTGELFF
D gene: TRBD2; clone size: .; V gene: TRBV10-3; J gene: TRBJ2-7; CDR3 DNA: TGTGCCATCATGGCTAGCGGGCAGCAGTACTTC; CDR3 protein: CAIMASGQQYF
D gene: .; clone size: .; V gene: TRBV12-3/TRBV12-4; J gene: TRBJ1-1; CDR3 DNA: TGTGCCAGCAGTTTAAGAGGGGAAGCTTTCTTT; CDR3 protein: CASSLRGEAFF
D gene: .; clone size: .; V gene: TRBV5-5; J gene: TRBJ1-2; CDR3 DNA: TGTGCCAGCAGCCCCCTTGCCAGGTTTTTAGGATATGGCTACACCTTC; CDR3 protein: CASSPLARFLGYGYTF
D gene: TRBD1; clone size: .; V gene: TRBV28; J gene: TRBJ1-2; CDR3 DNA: TGTGCCAGCAGTTTAATTGCGGACAGGGGGCCGCGCTACACCTTC; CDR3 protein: CASSLIADRGPRYTF
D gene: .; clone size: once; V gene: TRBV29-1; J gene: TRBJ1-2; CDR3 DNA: TGCAGCGTTACCAGGGGACAAGCCTATGGCTACACCTTC; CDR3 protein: CSVTRGQAYGYTF
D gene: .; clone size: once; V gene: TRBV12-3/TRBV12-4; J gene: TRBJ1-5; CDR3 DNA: TGTGCCAGCAGCCGGGGAAATCAGCCCCAGCATTTT; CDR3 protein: CASSRGNQPQHF
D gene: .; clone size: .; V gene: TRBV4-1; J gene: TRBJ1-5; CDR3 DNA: TGCGCCAGCAGCCAAGCTGGACAGCAGCCCCAGCATTTT; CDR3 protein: CASSQAGQQPQHF
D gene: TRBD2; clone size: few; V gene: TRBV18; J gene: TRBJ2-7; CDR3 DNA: TGTGCCAGCTCACCCTTCCCCCTGCTAGCGGGCTACGAGCAGTACTTC; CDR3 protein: CASSPFPLLAGYEQYF
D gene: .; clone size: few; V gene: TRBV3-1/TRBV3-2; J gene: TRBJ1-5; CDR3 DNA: TGTGCCAGCAGCCAAGGTTGGGCAGGGGAGGGTCAGCCCCAGCATTTT; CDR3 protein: CASSQGWAGEGQPQHF
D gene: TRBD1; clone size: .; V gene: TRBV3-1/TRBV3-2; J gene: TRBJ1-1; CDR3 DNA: TGTGCCAGCAGCCCCAGGGGGCGATACACTGAAGCTTTCTTT; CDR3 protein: CASSPRGRYTEAFF
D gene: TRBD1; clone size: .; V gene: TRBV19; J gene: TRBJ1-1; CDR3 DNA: TGTGCCAGTAGTAACTTAGACAGGGTAGGAACTGAAGCTTTCTTT; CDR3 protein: CASSNLDRVGTEAFF
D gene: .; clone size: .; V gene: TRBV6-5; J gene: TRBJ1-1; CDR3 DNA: TGTGCCAGCAGTCCGAAGCCATGGAGCTACACTGAAGCTTTCTTT; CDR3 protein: CASSPKPWSYTEAFF
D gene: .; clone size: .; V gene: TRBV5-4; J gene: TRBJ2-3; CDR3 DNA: TGTGCCAGCAGTTTACCCCCAGGGGATACGCAGTATTTT; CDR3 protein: CASSLPPGDTQYF
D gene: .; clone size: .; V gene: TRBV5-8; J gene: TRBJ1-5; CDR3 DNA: TGTGCCAGCAGCGGTGACACGGTAGTTCAGCCCCAGCATTTT; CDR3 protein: CASSGDTVVQPQHF
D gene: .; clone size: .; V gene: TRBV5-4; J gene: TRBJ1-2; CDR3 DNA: TGTGCCAGCAGCCAGGACAATAACTATGGCTACACCTTC; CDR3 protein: CASSQDNNYGYTF
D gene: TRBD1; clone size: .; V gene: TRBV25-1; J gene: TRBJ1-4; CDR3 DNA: TGTGCCAGCAGTGACGACAGGGTGGACGGTGCTAATGAAAAACTGTTTTTT; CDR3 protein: CASSDDRVDGANEKLFF
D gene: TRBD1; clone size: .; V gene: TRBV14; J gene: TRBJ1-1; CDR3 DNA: TGTGCCAGCAGCCCTTACCTAGGACAGGGATACACTGAAGCTTTCTTT; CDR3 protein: CASSPYLGQGYTEAFF
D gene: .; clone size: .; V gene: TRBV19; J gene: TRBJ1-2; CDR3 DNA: TGTGCCAGTAGTATGAACGGAGCTATGGACTACACCTTC; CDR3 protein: CASSMNGAMDYTF
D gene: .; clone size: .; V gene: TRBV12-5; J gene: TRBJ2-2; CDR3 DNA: TGTGCTAGTGGTCGACCGGACTACACCGGGGAGCTGTTTTTT; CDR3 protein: CASGRPDYTGELFF
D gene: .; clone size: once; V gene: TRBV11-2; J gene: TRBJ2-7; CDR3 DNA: TGTGCCAGCAGCTCGCCCACAGGGTACGAGCAGTACTTC; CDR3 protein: CASSSPTGYEQYF
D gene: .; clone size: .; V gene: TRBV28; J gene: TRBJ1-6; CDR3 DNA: TGTGCCGGGGGGACGGCTAGTAATTCACCCCTCCACTTT; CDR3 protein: CAGGTASNSPLHF
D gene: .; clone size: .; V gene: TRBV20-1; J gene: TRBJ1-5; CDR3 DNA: TGCAGTGCTAGTACGCCAGGCTCATTTTATAGCAATCAGCCCCAGCATTTT; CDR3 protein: CSASTPGSFYSNQPQHF
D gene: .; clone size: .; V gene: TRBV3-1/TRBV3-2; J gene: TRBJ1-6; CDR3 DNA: TGTGCCAGCAGCCTACGGGAGCGCCTCCACTTT; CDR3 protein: CASSLRERLHF
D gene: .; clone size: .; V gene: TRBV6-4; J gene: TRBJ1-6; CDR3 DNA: TGTGCCAGCAGTGACTCAATTGACCCGGGTTCACCCCTCCACTTT; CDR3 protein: CASSDSIDPGSPLHF
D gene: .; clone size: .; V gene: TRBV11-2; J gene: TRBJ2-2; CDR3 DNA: TGTGCCAGCAGTCCCGTCTGGGGGCAGAACGGGGAGCTGTTTTTT; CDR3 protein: CASSPVWGQNGELFF
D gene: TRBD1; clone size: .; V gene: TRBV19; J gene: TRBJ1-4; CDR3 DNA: TGTGCCAGTAGTCGTACAGGGGTAGAGAATGAAAAACTGTTTTTT; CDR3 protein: CASSRTGVENEKLFF
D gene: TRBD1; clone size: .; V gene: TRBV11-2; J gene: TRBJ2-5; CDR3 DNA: TGTGCCAGCAGCTTAGATTTTAGGGGACAGGGTGAGACCCAGTACTTC; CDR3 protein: CASSLDFRGQGETQYF
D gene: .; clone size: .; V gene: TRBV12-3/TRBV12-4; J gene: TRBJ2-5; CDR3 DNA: TGTGCCAGCAGCCGCCTCAGGGAGACCCAGTACTTC; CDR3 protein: CASSRLRETQYF
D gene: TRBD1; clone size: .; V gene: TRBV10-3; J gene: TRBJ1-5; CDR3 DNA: TGTGCCATCAGTGACCAGGGAGGAGGGGGCCAGCCCCAGCATTTT; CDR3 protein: CAISDQGGGGQPQHF
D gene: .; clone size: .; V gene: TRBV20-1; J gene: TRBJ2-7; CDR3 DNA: TGCAGTGCTATTCCCAGGGACGAGCAGTACTTC; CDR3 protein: CSAIPRDEQYF
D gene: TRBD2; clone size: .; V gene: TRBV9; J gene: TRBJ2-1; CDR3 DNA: TGTGCCAGCAGGCCGGGACTAGGGCCCGATGAGCAGTTCTTC; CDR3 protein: CASRPGLGPDEQFF
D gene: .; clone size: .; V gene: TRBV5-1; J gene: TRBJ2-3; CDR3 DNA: TGCGCCAGCAGCTCGCAGGGGCGCACAGATACGCAGTATTTT; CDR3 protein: CASSSQGRTDTQYF
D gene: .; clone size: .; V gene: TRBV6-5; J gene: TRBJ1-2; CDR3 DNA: TGTGCCAGCAGTTACTCTCGGGGGGGAATTAGCGGCTACACCTTC; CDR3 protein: CASSYSRGGISGYTF